The 19 T cell receptor beta chains below come from one sample, sequenced in a study of T cells in Graves' hyperthyroidism and ophthalmopathy. Amplified TCR beta CDR3 regions derived from RNA transcripts. First-round RT-PCR of the TCR CDR3 relied on the HTBI primer set. TCRdb reanalysed the multiplex PCR reads using MiXCR and keeps one entry per CDR3 protein. The repertoire holds a few hundred thousand distinct CDR3 sequences, with about 16% as singletons. The sequenced sample was blood. Receptors originate from a woman younger than 45 with Graves' hyperthyroidism.

The gene calls are TRBV19 and TRBJ2-5; D is unresolved. From germline, CDR1 is LNHDA and CDR2 SQIVND (reference sequence). The CDR3 contains 13 residues. V was shortened by 10 bases and J by 5 bases, with 17 bases between the two germline ends. CDR3 loop: CATASSPGETQYF. CDR3 DNA: TGTGCCACTGCTTCCTCTCCGGGTGAGACCCAGTACTTC. Full variable domain (outside the CDR3, taken from reference TRBV19 and TRBJ2-5): DGGITQSPKYLFRKEGQNVTLSCEQNLNHDAMYWYRQDPGQGLRLIYYSQIVNDFQKGDIAEGYSVSREKKESFPLTVTSAQKNPTAFYLCATASSPGETQYFGPGTRLLVL.

This chain links TRBV27 with TRBJ2-7; D is unresolved. Germline CDR1 is MNHEY and CDR2 is SMNVEV (reference sequence). Trimming took off 0 bases at V and 4 bases at J, with 7 bases between the two ends. CDR3 length: 13 residues. The CDR3 reads CASSLSAQYEQYF. The CDR3 DNA follows: TGTGCCAGCAGTTTATCGGCCCAGTACGAGCAGTACTTC.

This clonotype was recorded at least ten times. This chain links TRBV28 with TRBJ2-1; the D is unclear. This CDR3 is 12 amino acids long. Germline V gives CDR1 MDHEN, CDR2 SYDVKM. Trimming took off 5 bases at V and 4 bases at J, with 6 bases between the two ends. CDR3: CASSDGYNEQFF. The CDR3 region has the DNA TGTGCCAGCAGTGACGGGTACAATGAGCAGTTCTTC.

The chain has TRBV27 and TRBJ2-6, with a tentative D call TRBD1 (5 bases). Germline lookup yields CDR1 MNHEY and CDR2 SMNVEV (reference sequence). CDR3 length equals 16 residues. V was cut by 6 bases and J by 0 bases, with 12 bases left in between. The CDR3 loop reads CASRTLTGSGANVLTF. CDR3 nucleotide sequence: TGTGCCAGCAGAACGCTAACAGGCTCTGGGGCCAACGTCCTGACTTTC.

The chain joins TRBV20-1 to TRBJ2-5; D is tentatively TRBD1 or TRBD2 (6 bases each). Per germline, CDR1 DFQATT and CDR2 SNEGSKA (reference sequence). The V end lost 1 base, the J end lost 4 bases, and 16 bases lay between the germline ends. The CDR3 runs 15 residues. The CDR3 loop is CSARADTQGGETQYF. Here the CDR3 DNA reads TGCAGTGCTAGAGCCGATACACAGGGAGGAGAGACCCAGTACTTC.

The chain joins TRBV6-1 to TRBJ2-1, with 12 bases matching TRBD2. The CDR3 contains 15 residues. The J segment lost 6 bases and the V segment lost 7 bases, leaving 7 bases of the junction unmatched. Germline V gives CDR1 MNHNS, CDR2 SASEGT. The CDR3 protein is CASNLAGGGGNEQFF. In nucleotides, the CDR3 is TGTGCCAGCAACCTAGCGGGAGGGGGGGGCAATGAGCAGTTCTTC.

This clonotype was observed at least ten times. The rearrangement joins TRBV3-1 to TRBJ2-1; 10 nucleotides agree with TRBD2. Germline V gene lookup returns CDR1 LGHDT and CDR2 YNNKEL (reference sequence). Losses at the gene ends were 2 bases for V and 8 bases for J; bases not matched to a gene: 3. This CDR3 is 14 amino acids long. CDR3 DNA: TGTGCCAGCAGCCAAACTAGCGGGACTTATGAGCAGTTCTTC. Protein: CASSQTSGTYEQFF.

This clonotype was seen a handful of times. The rearrangement uses TRBV5-1 and TRBJ2-1, with D tentatively TRBD1 or TRBD2 (5 bases each). Trimming removed 3 bases from V and 9 bases from J, with 13 bases in between. Germline V lookup: CDR1 SGHRS, CDR2 YFSETQ. The CDR3 has 13 amino acids. The CDR3 nucleotides are TGCGCCAGCAGCTCCGAAATTGGGGGTGAGCAGTTCTTC. Translated: CASSSEIGGEQFF.

The chain uses TRBV5-5 and TRBJ1-1, with TRBD1 identical over 7 bases. The V and J ends lost 3 bases and 5 bases, in that order; junction bases with no gene match: 10. This CDR3 comprises 15 residues. Germline V gene sequence: CDR1 SGHKS, CDR2 YYEKEE (reference sequence). The DNA of the CDR3 is TGTGCCAGCAGCTCCCCGCGACAGGGTATAACTGAAGCTTTCTTT. It specifies CASSSPRQGITEAFF.

This clonotype has at least ten counts. V and J are TRBV11-2 and TRBJ2-1; TRBD1 agrees at 8 bases. The CDR3 is 15 amino acids. After removal of 6 bases from V and 5 bases from J, the junction contained 9 bases not matched to a gene. Germline-derived CDR1 and CDR2 are SGHAT and FQNNGV. The DNA for the CDR3 is TGTGCCAGCAGTCAGTTGAGGACAGGGAACAATGAGCAGTTCTTC. Its protein is CASSQLRTGNNEQFF.

This clonotype was seen a handful of times. The genes are TRBV6-1 and TRBJ2-7; D is uncertain. V shed 6 bases and J shed 0 bases, with 6 bases lying between them. The CDR3 has 12 amino acids. In germline, CDR1 is MNHNS, CDR2 SASEGT. The CDR3 loop is CASSPASYEQYF. In DNA, the CDR3 is TGTGCCAGCAGCCCCGCCTCCTACGAGCAGTACTTC.

This clonotype was observed at least ten times. V is TRBV20-1 and J is TRBJ2-1, with 10 bases that match TRBD1. This CDR3 contains 14 residues. J gave up 8 bases and V 1 base, and 5 bases lay outside the gene matches. The germline V gene encodes CDR1 DFQATT and CDR2 SNEGSKA (reference sequence). The CDR3 sequence: CSARGTGGIDEQFF. The CDR3 DNA is TGCAGTGCTAGAGGGACAGGGGGAATCGATGAGCAGTTCTTC.

This clonotype was found many times. This chain connects TRBV18 to TRBJ1-5; D uncertain. This CDR3 spans 14 amino acids. The V and J ends lost 0 bases and 7 bases respectively, with 10 bases between them. In germline, CDR1 is KGHSH, CDR2 LQKENI. CDR3 DNA: TGTGCCAGCTCACCACCCCCCGGGAACCAGCCCCAGCATTTT. Protein product: CASSPPPGNQPQHF.

This clonotype was observed at least ten times. The rearrangement joins TRBV3-1 to TRBJ2-3, with 12 bases identical to TRBD2. CDR3 size: 19 residues. The V gene end was trimmed by 5 bases and the J gene end by 3 bases; junction bases not matched to a gene: 15. Germline V CDR1 and CDR2: LGHDT, YNNKEL (reference sequence). CDR3 protein: CASSGLAGREGSLTDTQYF. The CDR3 DNA reads as TGTGCCAGCAGCGGACTAGCGGGAAGGGAAGGTAGTTTGACAGATACGCAGTATTTT.

This clonotype appeared a few times. The gene calls are TRBV30 and TRBJ1-2; the D gene is possibly TRBD1 (6 bases). V was shortened by 5 bases and J by 0 bases, with 10 bases between the two germline ends. This CDR3 has 13 residues. Germline CDR1 is GTSNPN and CDR2 is SVGIG (reference sequence). This CDR3 is CAWPRGSNYGYTF. The CDR3 nucleotides read TGTGCCTGGCCCAGGGGTTCTAACTATGGCTACACCTTC.

This clonotype was detected only a few times. The chain recombines TRBV28 with TRBJ2-7, with 10 bases that match TRBD2. This CDR3 is built from 16 residues. Germline assignment: CDR1 MDHEN and CDR2 SYDVKM. V trimming: 5 bases; J trimming: 4 bases; junction bases outside the gene matches: 11. Here the CDR3 reads CASSPTIAGGAYEQYF. CDR3 nucleotides: TGTGCCAGCAGTCCGACGATAGCGGGAGGAGCTTACGAGCAGTACTTC.

This chain connects TRBV27 to TRBJ2-1; D perhaps matches TRBD1 (6 bases). V was cut by 5 bases and J by 8 bases, with 22 bases left in between. There are 16 residues in the CDR3. The germline V gene has CDR1 MNHEY and CDR2 SMNVEV (reference sequence). The CDR3 DNA reads as TGTGCCAGCAGTCCTTTCACGACCGGGACAATCGATGAGCAGTTCTTC. This translates into CASSPFTTGTIDEQFF.

This clonotype was detected many times. The chain couples TRBV12-3 or TRBV12-4 to TRBJ2-3; 10 positions agree with TRBD2. The CDR3 loop spans 16 amino acids. Trimming cost V 5 bases and J 3 bases; bases outside gene matches: 8. This chain's CDR3 is CASSPSGRALTDTQYF. The CDR3, as DNA: TGTGCCAGCAGTCCCAGCGGGAGGGCCTTAACAGATACGCAGTATTTT.

As for this clonotype: This could be a read error, since a much larger clone is one nucleotide away. V gene TRBV5-1 combines with J gene TRBJ2-1; D tentatively reads TRBD1 or TRBD2 (7 bases each). This CDR3 spans 15 amino acids. The germline V gene has CDR1 SGHRS and CDR2 YFSETQ. The CDR3 region has the DNA TGCGCCAGCAGCTTTTCTGACAGGGACTACAATGAGCAGTCCTTC. Protein sequence: CASSFSDRDYNEQSF.